This T cell receptor (beta chain) was captured by sequencing in a study of healthy donors' naive CD4 and CD8 T cells. V was pared by 1 base and J by 13 bases, with 14 bases between. The CDR3 has 13 amino acids. Germline V lookup: CDR1 LNHDA, CDR2 SQIVND (reference sequence). Each TCR library used 500 ng of total RNA and a linear amplification protocol. One entry per CDR3 protein results from TCRdb running MiXCR on the reads. The sample carries roughly 200,000 distinct CDR3 sequences, about 70% recorded once. This clonotype has a single count. The origin of this receptor is a pool of human donors in good health; the sample pools cells from several healthy donors. Sequencing was carried out using naive CD4+ and CD8+ T cells sorted from blood, pooled from several donors. This chain uses TRBV19 with TRBJ2-1; D is uncertain. The CDR3 region is CASSIVNRNVQFF. DNA for the CDR3: TGTGCCAGTAGTATAGTGAACAGAAACGTCCAGTTCTTC.